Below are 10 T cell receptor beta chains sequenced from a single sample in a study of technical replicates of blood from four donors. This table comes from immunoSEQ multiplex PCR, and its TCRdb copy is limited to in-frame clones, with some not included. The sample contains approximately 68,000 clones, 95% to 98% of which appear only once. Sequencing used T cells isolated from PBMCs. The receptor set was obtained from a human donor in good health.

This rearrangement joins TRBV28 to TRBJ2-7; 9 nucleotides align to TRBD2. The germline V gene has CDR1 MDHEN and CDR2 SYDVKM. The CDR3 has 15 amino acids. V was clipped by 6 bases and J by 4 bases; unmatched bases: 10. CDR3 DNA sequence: TGTGCCAGCAGCCTTAGCGGGAGCGGGAAGTACGAGCAGTACTTC. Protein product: CASSLSGSGKYEQYF.

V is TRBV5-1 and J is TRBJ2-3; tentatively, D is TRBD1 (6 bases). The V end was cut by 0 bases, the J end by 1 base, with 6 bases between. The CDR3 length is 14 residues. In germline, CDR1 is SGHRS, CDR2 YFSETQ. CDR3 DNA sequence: TGCGCCAGCAGCTTGGCAGGGGGCACAGATACGCAGTATTTT. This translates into CASSLAGGTDTQYF.

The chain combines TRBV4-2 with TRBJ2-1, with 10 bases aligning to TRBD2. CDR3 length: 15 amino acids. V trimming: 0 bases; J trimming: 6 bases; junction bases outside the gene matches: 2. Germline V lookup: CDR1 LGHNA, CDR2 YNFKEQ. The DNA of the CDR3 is TGTGCCAGCAGCCAAGATAGGACTAGCGGCAATGAGCAGTTCTTC. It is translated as CASSQDRTSGNEQFF.

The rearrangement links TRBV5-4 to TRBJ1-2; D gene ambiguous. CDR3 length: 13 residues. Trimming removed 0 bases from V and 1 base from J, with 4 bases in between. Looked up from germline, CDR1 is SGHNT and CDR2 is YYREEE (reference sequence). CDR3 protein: CASSLAGNYGYTF. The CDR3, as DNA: TGTGCCAGCAGCTTGGCGGGTAACTATGGCTACACCTTC.

CDR3 coding DNA: TGTGCCAGCAGTTTTTCGTTCTCGTACGAGCAGTACTTC. Amino acids: CASSFSFSYEQYF. The chain combines TRBV27 with TRBJ2-7, with D hard to call. CDR1 MNHEY and CDR2 SMNVEV come from the germline V gene (reference sequence). The CDR3 loop spans 13 amino acids. Trimming left V 3 bases short and J 4 bases short, with 10 bases between.

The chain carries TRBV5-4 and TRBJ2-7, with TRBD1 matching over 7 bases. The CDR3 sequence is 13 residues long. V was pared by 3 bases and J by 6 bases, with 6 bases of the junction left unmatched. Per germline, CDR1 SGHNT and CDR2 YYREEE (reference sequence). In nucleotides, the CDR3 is TGTGCCAGCAGCTCTTGGACAGGCGCCGAGCAGTACTTC. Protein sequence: CASSSWTGAEQYF. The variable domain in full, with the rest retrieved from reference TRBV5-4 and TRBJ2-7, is ETGVTQSPTHLIKTRGQQVTLRCSSQSGHNTVSWYQQALGQGPQFIFQYYREEENGRGNFPPRFSGLQFPNYSSELNVNALELDDSALYLCASSSWTGAEQYFGPGTRLTVT.

CDR3 protein: CASSQVSGGFGNEQFF. The DNA of the CDR3 is TGCGCCAGCAGCCAAGTATCGGGGGGGTTTGGTAATGAGCAGTTCTTC. The rearrangement links TRBV4-3 to TRBJ2-1, with 8 bases identical to TRBD2. The CDR3 is 16 residues long. CDR1 and CDR2 (germline): LGHNA, YSLEER. J lost 7 bases, V lost 1 base, and 9 bases had no gene match.

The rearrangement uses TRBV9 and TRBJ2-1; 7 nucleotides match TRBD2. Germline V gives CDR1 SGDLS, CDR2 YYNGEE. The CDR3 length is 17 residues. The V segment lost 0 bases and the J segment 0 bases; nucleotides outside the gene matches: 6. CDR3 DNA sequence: TGTGCCAGCAGCGTAGTCGGGCGGGGGACCTCCTACAATGAGCAGTTCTTC. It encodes CASSVVGRGTSYNEQFF.

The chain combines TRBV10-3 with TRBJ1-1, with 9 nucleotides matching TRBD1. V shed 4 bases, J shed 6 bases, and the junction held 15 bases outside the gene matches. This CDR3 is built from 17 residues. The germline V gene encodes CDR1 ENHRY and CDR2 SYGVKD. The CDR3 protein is CAISVKRDRVRFSEAFF. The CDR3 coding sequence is TGTGCCATCAGTGTTAAGAGGGACAGGGTCAGGTTTTCTGAAGCTTTCTTT.

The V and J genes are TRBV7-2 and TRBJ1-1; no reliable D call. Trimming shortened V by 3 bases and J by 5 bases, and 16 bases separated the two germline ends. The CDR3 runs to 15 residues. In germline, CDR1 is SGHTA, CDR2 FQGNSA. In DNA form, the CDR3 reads TGTGCCAGCAGCTTCCTCCCGGGGTATGGTACTGAAGCTTTCTTT. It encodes CASSFLPGYGTEAFF. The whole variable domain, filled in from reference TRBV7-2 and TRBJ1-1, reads GAGVSQSPSNKVTEKGKDVELRCDPISGHTALYWYRQSLGQGLEFLIYFQGNSAPDKSGLPSDRFSAERTGGSVSTLTIQRTQQEDSAVYLCASSFLPGYGTEAFFGQGTRLTVV.